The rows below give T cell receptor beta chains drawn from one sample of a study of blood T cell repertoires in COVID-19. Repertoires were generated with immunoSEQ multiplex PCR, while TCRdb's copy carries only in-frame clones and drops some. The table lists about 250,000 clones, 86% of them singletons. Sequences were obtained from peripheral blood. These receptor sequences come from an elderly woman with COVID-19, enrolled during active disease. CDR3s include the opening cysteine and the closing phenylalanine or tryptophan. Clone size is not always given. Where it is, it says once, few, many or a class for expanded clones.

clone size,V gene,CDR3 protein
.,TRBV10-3,CAISERRQGEQANEQFF
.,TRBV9,CASSARTGGNEKLFF
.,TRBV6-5,CASSYAGRETQYF
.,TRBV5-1,CASSLAPQNYGYTF
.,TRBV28,CASNPQGWNTGELFF
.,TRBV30,CAWSPGTLVTGELFF
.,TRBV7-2,CASSLQAGITDTQYF
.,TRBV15,CATSRGATGVGNTIYF
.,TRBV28,CASRGTGQGYSPLHF
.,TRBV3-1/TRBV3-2,CASSRSGGFVNEQFF
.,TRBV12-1,CASSFYNRGLVNTGELFF
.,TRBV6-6,CASSRPERGETQYF
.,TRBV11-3,CASSLGRGSTEAFF
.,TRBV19,CASTSWGPTEAFF
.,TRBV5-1,CASSVGGAEAFF
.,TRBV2,CASSDLSGGRRDQPQHF
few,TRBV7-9,CASSLGSGGGSAYEQYF
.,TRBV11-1,CASSQGQGDYNEQFF
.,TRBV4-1,CASSLETRLETQYF
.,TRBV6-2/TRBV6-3,CASSDSGLAGGPPAKNIQYF
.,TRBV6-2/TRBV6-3,CASSNRDRGWETQYF
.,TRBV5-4,CASRPGGAGGLSSYNEQFF
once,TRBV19,CASSRKGTGQPQHF
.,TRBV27,CASVGRTGGTEAFF
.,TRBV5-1,CASRGQSEQYF
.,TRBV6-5,CASQDRGGQPQHF
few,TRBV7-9,CASSQTGDQPQHF
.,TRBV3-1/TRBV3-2,CASSLGTGGFEKLFF
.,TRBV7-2,CASRLAGHTDTQYF
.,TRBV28,CASSRWLSNQPQHF
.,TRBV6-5,CASSRTSGAWDTQYF
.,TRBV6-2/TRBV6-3,CASTPPRTGGTGANVLTF
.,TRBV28,CASSWDSYNEQFF
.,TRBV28,CASSLRALSGNTIYF
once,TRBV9,CASSVAGTVNNEQFF
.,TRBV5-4,CASNRGLDTEAFF
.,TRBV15,CATSRGDTGATNEKLFF
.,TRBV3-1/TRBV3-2,CASSRDTASNQPQHF
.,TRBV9,CASTRTGGVTEAFF
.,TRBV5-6,CASSPGQGMNEQFF
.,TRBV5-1,CASSPARAVYGYTF
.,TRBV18,CASSPTQAIQGLTEAFF
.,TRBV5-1,CASSLIPGTGGHEQYF
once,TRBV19,CASSIATRGQPQHF
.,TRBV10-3,CAISTVSGANVLTF
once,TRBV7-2,CASSLLWGLSYNSPLHF
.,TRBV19,CASSIEAGTDTYGYTF
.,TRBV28,CASSSSGTPLNTEAFF
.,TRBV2,CASTRIMGQRNTEAFF
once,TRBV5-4,CASSRGQGRGQETQYF
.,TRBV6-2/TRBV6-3,CASSSYGQINQPQHF
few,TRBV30,CAWNRQGSPISGNTIYF
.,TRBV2,CASSEVSYGYTF
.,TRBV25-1,CASSGYPGQSNTEAFF
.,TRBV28,CASGSIQGGNSPLHF
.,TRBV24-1,CATSEPGHGYTF
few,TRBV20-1,CSASRLDRSTDTQYF
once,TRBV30,CAWSVREVANYGYTF
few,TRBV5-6,CASSLRRTKDGELFF
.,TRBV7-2,CASQRGENTEAFF